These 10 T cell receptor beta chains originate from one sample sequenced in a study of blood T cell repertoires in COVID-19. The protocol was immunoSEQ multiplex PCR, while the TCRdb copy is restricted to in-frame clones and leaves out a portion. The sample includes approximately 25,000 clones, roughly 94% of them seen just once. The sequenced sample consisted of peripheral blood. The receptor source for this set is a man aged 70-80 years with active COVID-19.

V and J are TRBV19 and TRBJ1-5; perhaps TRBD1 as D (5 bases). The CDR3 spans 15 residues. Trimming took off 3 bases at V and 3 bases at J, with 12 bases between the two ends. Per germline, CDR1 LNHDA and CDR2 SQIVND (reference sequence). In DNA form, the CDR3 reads TGTGCCAGTAGTATGGGCAGGGATAACAATCAGCCCCAGCATTTT. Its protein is CASSMGRDNNQPQHF. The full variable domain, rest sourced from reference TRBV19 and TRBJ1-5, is DGGITQSPKYLFRKEGQNVTLSCEQNLNHDAMYWYRQDPGQGLRLIYYSQIVNDFQKGDIAEGYSVSREKKESFPLTVTSAQKNPTAFYLCASSMGRDNNQPQHFGDGTRLSIL.

Written as DNA, the CDR3 is TGTGCCAGCAGGATAGCGAGAGGGGGCTATGGCTACACCTTC. Translation: CASRIARGGYGYTF. The rearrangement joins TRBV2 to TRBJ1-2; D may be TRBD1 (6 bases). Per the germline V gene, CDR1 is SNHLY and CDR2 is FYNNEI. V lost 6 bases and J 4 bases, leaving 15 bases between the germline ends. The CDR3 has 14 residues.

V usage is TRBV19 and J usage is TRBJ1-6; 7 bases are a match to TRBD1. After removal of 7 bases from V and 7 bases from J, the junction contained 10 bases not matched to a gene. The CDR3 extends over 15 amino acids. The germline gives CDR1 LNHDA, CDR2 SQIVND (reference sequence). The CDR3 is CASTIGTAKNSPLHF. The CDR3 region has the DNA TGTGCCAGTACAATAGGGACAGCCAAGAATTCACCCCTCCACTTT.

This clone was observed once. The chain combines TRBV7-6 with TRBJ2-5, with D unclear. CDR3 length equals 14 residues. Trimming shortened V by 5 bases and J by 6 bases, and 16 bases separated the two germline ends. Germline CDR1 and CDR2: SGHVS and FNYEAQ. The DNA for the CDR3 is TGTGCCAGCAGCCCTAGAGCCGGTTTTAAGACCCAGTACTTC. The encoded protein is CASSPRAGFKTQYF.

CDR3 coding DNA: TGTGCCAGCAGCTCGTTACTAGCGGGAGCTCTTATCGGGGAGCTGTTTTTT. Residues: CASSSLLAGALIGELFF. The J gene is TRBJ2-2, the V gene TRBV7-8, with TRBD2 matching 11 bases. The CDR3 totals 17 residues. The ends lost 4 bases at V and 7 bases at J; junction bases unmatched: 11. The germline V gene encodes CDR1 SGHVS and CDR2 FQNEAQ.

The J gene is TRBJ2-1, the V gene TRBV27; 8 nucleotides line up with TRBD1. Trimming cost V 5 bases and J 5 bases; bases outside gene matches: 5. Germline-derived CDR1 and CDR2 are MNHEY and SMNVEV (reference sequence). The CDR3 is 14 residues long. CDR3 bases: TGTGCCAGCAGTCTCCGGGACAGGAACAATGAGCAGTTCTTC. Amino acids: CASSLRDRNNEQFF.

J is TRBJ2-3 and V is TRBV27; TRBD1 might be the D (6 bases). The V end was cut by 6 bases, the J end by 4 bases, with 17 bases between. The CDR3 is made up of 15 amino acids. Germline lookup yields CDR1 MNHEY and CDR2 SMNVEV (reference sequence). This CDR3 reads CASRGVGAAPDTQYF. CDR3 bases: TGTGCCAGCAGGGGGGTGGGGGCTGCCCCAGATACGCAGTATTTT.

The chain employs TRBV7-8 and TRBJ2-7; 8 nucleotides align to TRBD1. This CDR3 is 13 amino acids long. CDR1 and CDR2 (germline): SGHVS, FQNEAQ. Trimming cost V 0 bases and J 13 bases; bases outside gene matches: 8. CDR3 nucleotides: TGTGCCAGCAGCTTAGCCGAGGGACAGGCCGCCTACTTC. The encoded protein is CASSLAEGQAAYF. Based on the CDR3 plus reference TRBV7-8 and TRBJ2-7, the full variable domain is GAGVSQSPRYKVAKRGQDVALRCDPISGHVSLFWYQQALGQGPEFLTYFQNEAQLDKSGLPSDRFFAERPEGSVSTLKIQRTQQEDSAVYLCASSLAEGQAAYFGPGTRLTVT.

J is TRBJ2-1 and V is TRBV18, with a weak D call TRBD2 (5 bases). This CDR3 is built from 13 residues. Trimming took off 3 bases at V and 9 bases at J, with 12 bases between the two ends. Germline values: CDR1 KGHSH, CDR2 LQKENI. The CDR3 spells CASSPSPEVEQFF. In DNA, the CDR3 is TGTGCCAGCTCACCCAGTCCGGAGGTTGAGCAGTTCTTC.

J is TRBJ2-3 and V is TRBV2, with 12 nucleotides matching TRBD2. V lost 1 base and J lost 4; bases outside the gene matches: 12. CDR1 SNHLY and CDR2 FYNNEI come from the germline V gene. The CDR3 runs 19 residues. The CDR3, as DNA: TGTGCCAGCAGTGAAGGATGGGCTAGCGGGAGGGTAAAGGCAGATACGCAGTATTTT. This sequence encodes CASSEGWASGRVKADTQYF.